This passage covers 2 T cell receptor beta chains from one sample sequenced in a study of blood T cell repertoires in COVID-19. Libraries were prepared by immunoSEQ multiplex PCR; TCRdb keeps only in-frame clonotypes and omits some of them. The sample has around 67,000 clones; around 87% are singletons. The source material was peripheral blood. The source is a man over 45 with active COVID-19.

This clone was observed a handful of times. The chain is built from TRBV5-1 and TRBJ2-2; 8 bases are a match to TRBD1. This CDR3 has 14 amino acids. V shed 5 bases, J shed 1 base, and the junction held 1 base outside the gene matches. Germline CDR1 SGHRS, CDR2 YFSETQ. The CDR3 region is CASRGQVNTGELFF. The CDR3 region has the DNA TGCGCCAGCAGGGGACAGGTGAACACCGGGGAGCTGTTTTTT.

This clone appeared a single time. The chain is built from TRBV9 and TRBJ2-7; 9 nucleotides line up with TRBD1. Per the germline V gene, CDR1 is SGDLS and CDR2 is YYNGEE. The CDR3 is 14 residues long. V gave up 5 bases and J gave up 2 bases; unmatched junction bases: 5. CDR3 DNA sequence: TGTGCCAGCAGTCCGGGGACAGGGACCTACGAGCAGTACTTC. Translating it yields CASSPGTGTYEQYF.